A single sample gave rise to the 27 T cell receptor beta chains below, sequenced in a study of blood T cell repertoires in COVID-19. TCRdb's table, derived via immunoSEQ multiplex PCR, lists solely in-frame clones and lacks some. The sample yields under 300,000 clones, roughly 82% seen once. Sequencing used peripheral blood. Every receptor here comes from a woman of 80 years or more with active or convalescent COVID-19.

The chain uses TRBV15 and TRBJ1-2; a possible D gene is TRBD1 (6 bases). The CDR3 has 14 amino acids. Trimming left V 0 bases short and J 7 bases short, with 12 bases between. Germline values: CDR1 LNHNV, CDR2 YYDKDF (reference sequence). The CDR3 DNA reads TGTGCCACCAGCAGAGATTCAGGGGAAGGTGGCTACACCTTC. Translation gives CATSRDSGEGGYTF.

CDR3 DNA sequence: TGTGCCAGCAGCTTAAAGCTGAACACTGAAGCTTTCTTT. Its protein is CASSLKLNTEAFF. V gene TRBV11-2 combines with J gene TRBJ1-1; D is unresolved. The V and J ends lost 2 bases and 0 bases respectively, with 4 bases between them. Germline V CDR1 and CDR2: SGHAT, FQNNGV. The CDR3 length is 13 residues.

The chain joins TRBV28 to TRBJ1-4; TRBD1 matches at 7 bases. In germline, CDR1 is MDHEN, CDR2 SYDVKM. V was pared by 3 bases and J by 0 bases, with 13 bases of the junction left unmatched. The CDR3 has 19 amino acids. The CDR3 region has the DNA TGTGCCAGCAGTTTCTATGGCCAGGGGGTTCCGTCAACTAATGAAAAACTGTTTTTT. Translation: CASSFYGQGVPSTNEKLFF.

The chain couples TRBV6-6 to TRBJ2-1; TRBD2 agrees at 8 bases. Germline V lookup: CDR1 MNHNY, CDR2 SVGAGI (reference sequence). Unmatched junction bases numbered 7, after V lost 5 bases and J lost 4 bases. The CDR3 is 15 amino acids. The CDR3 loop is CASSNKRESYNEQFF. The CDR3 DNA reads as TGTGCCAGCAGTAACAAGCGGGAGTCGTACAATGAGCAGTTCTTC.

This chain connects TRBV29-1 to TRBJ1-1; 11 bases are shared with TRBD1. CDR3 length equals 14 residues. Germline V gives CDR1 SQVTM, CDR2 ANQGSEA. J gave up 5 bases and V 6 bases, and 8 bases lay outside the gene matches. The CDR3, as DNA: TGCAGCGTCAGAGGGGACAGGGGGAGGACTGAAGCTTTCTTT. Translating gives CSVRGDRGRTEAFF.

V usage is TRBV5-1 and J usage is TRBJ2-3; the match to TRBD2 covers 10 bases. The V gene's germline CDR1 is SGHRS and CDR2 YFSETQ. The length of the CDR3 is 18 residues. Losses at the gene ends were 4 bases for V and 1 base for J; bases not matched to a gene: 12. Written as DNA, the CDR3 is TGCGCCAGCAGCGGTAGCGGGAGGACCTCCCCCGGCACAGATACGCAGTATTTT. Translating it yields CASSGSGRTSPGTDTQYF.

The chain joins TRBV11-1 to TRBJ2-3; D perhaps matches TRBD2 (5 bases). Looked up from germline, CDR1 is SGHAT and CDR2 is FQDESV (reference sequence). The CDR3 consists of 15 residues. V was cut by 1 base and J by 0 bases, with 8 bases left in between. The CDR3 DNA reads TGTGCCAGCAGCTTAGGAGGGCACAGCACAGATACGCAGTATTTT. As protein: CASSLGGHSTDTQYF.

This clone was observed once. The V call is TRBV11-3, the J call TRBJ1-4; 8 bases line up with TRBD1. With V trimmed by 0 bases and J by 0 bases, 12 bases remained unmatched. CDR3 length: 20 residues. Germline values: CDR1 SGHNT, CDR2 YENEEA. The CDR3 nucleotides read TGTGCCAGCAGCTTAGATGCCATGGGACAGGCAACCGCAACTAATGAAAAACTGTTTTTT. This codes for CASSLDAMGQATATNEKLFF.

For the CDR3, the DNA is TGCGCCAGCAGCACAGGGCCACAGGGGGCTGAAGGCAATCAGCCCCAGCATTTT. It codes for CASSTGPQGAEGNQPQHF. The V call is TRBV5-1, the J call TRBJ1-5, with 9 bases matching TRBD1. Trimming removed 4 bases from V and 2 bases from J; junction bases left unmatched: 13. The CDR3 totals 18 residues. Germline V CDR1 and CDR2: SGHRS, YFSETQ.

The V gene is TRBV23-1, the J gene TRBJ2-3; TRBD2 agrees at 14 bases. TRBV23-1 is treated as an ORF (open reading frame) with a function not yet certain. The CDR3 is made up of 18 amino acids. V gave up 7 bases and J gave up 0 bases; unmatched junction bases: 9. CDR3 residues: CASTPGTSGGESTDTQYF. The DNA of the CDR3 is TGCGCCAGCACCCCCGGGACTAGCGGGGGAGAAAGCACAGATACGCAGTATTTT.

This clone was counted only a few times. The rearrangement uses TRBV10-1 and TRBJ1-3, with TRBD1 matching over 9 bases. This CDR3 comprises 15 residues. V gave up 2 bases and J gave up 2 bases; unmatched junction bases: 1. From germline, CDR1 is WNHNN and CDR2 SYGVQD (reference sequence). The CDR3 protein is CASSEGQGTGNTIYF. The CDR3 coding sequence is TGCGCCAGCAGTGAGGGACAGGGGACTGGAAACACCATATATTTT.

The gene calls are TRBV7-8 and TRBJ1-1; TRBD1 matches at 7 bases. The V segment lost 5 bases and the J segment 8 bases; nucleotides outside the gene matches: 2. The CDR3 consists of 11 residues. The germline gives CDR1 SGHVS, CDR2 FQNEAQ. The CDR3 protein is CASSMTGEAFF. The CDR3 DNA reads TGTGCCAGCAGCATGACAGGGGAAGCTTTCTTT.

This clone is a singleton in its sample. The rearrangement joins TRBV19 to TRBJ2-3; 7 positions match TRBD2. J lost 4 bases, V lost 3 bases, and 4 bases had no gene match. This CDR3 spans 14 amino acids. Germline V gives CDR1 LNHDA, CDR2 SQIVND (reference sequence). CDR3 coding DNA: TGTGCCAGTAGTATGGGAGGGGAGGCAGATACGCAGTATTTT. Translated, it gives CASSMGGEADTQYF.

Remarks on this clone: One end of the junction is discordant with germline, which a read error may explain. The chain couples TRBV9 to TRBJ2-3; D remains unclear. The germline gives CDR1 SGDLS, CDR2 YYNGEE. CDR3 length: 14 residues. The CDR3 is CASSVALLEDMQYF. In nucleotides, the CDR3 is TGTGCCAGCAGCGTAGCCCTTCTAGAGGATATGCAGTATTTT.

This clone was observed a handful of times. The chain has TRBV30 and TRBJ1-1; D perhaps matches TRBD1 (6 bases). This CDR3 region has 14 residues. Germline-derived CDR1 and CDR2 are GTSNPN and SVGIG (reference sequence). V shed 4 bases and J shed 4 bases, with 16 bases lying between them. The CDR3 DNA follows: TGTGCCTGGACCCTAGGGGGGGGGAGCACTGAAGCTTTCTTT. It is translated as CAWTLGGGSTEAFF.

J is TRBJ2-5 and V is TRBV5-1, with D uncertain. This CDR3 is 13 amino acids long. Germline assignment: CDR1 SGHRS and CDR2 YFSETQ. V was pared by 4 bases and J by 2 bases, with 9 bases between. The CDR3 DNA reads TGCGCCAGCAGCCGCATGGCACAAGAGACCCAGTACTTC. It is translated as CASSRMAQETQYF.

The J gene is TRBJ2-5, the V gene TRBV5-1; TRBD2 matches at 7 bases. The trim removed 0 bases at V and 2 bases at J, leaving 13 bases unmatched. The germline gives CDR1 SGHRS, CDR2 YFSETQ. The CDR3 spans 18 residues. The CDR3 sequence is CASSLAGGRIDMQETQYF. For the CDR3, the DNA is TGCGCCAGCAGCTTGGCCGGGGGGAGAATCGACATGCAAGAGACCCAGTACTTC.

The chain carries TRBV6-6 and TRBJ2-1, with D maybe TRBD1 (5 bases). With 10 bases removed from V and 0 bases from J, the gap between germline ends came to 13 bases. The CDR3 is 14 amino acids. CDR1 is MNHNY, CDR2 SVGAGI, per germline (reference sequence). CDR3 nucleotide sequence: TGTGCCACCCTATACAGGAGCTCCTACAATGAGCAGTTCTTC. This translates into CATLYRSSYNEQFF.

This clone appeared many times. CDR3 sequence reads: CASSAQVTGELFF. In nucleotides, the CDR3 is TGTGCCAGCAGTGCCCAGGTCACCGGGGAGCTGTTTTTT. The V call is TRBV6-4, the J call TRBJ2-2; D unclear. Trimming pared 4 bases from V and 4 bases from J, leaving 7 bases between. The CDR3 has 13 amino acids. Germline CDR1 reads MRHNA; CDR2 reads SNTAGT.

In this sample, this clone turned up a few times. V is TRBV3-1 (or the pseudogene TRBV3-2) and J is TRBJ1-5; D unclear. Between the trimmed V and J ends, which lost 0 bases and 3 bases, there was a span of 6 bases. Germline loops: CDR1 LGHDT, CDR2 YNNKEL (reference sequence). This CDR3 is built from 14 residues. CDR3 region: CASSQDQDNQPQHF. The CDR3 nucleotides read TGTGCCAGCAGCCAAGATCAGGACAATCAGCCCCAGCATTTT.

The chain uses TRBV4-1 and TRBJ1-1, with 7 bases aligning to TRBD1. The CDR3 is 15 amino acids. The trim removed 6 bases at V and 0 bases at J, leaving 7 bases unmatched. Germline V gene sequence: CDR1 MGHRA, CDR2 YSYEKL. The CDR3 coding sequence is TGCGCCAGCAGGCCTCCGGGACAGTTGAACACTGAAGCTTTCTTT. It translates to CASRPPGQLNTEAFF.

This clone was found once. This rearrangement joins TRBV24-1 to TRBJ1-2; 8 bases map to TRBD1. The CDR3 is 13 residues long. Trimming removed 9 bases from V and 2 bases from J; junction bases left unmatched: 4. Germline CDR1 reads KGHDR; CDR2 reads SFDVKD. This CDR3 reads CATSTGANYGYTF. The CDR3 bases are TGTGCCACCTCGACAGGGGCCAACTATGGCTACACCTTC.

The chain employs TRBV10-3 and TRBJ1-1, with a possible D match to TRBD1 (6 bases). From germline, CDR1 is ENHRY and CDR2 SYGVKD. The CDR3 extends over 13 amino acids. V lost 7 bases and J lost 5, with 14 bases in between. CDR3 nucleotides: TGTGCCATCACCTATGGGGGCGATACTGAAGCTTTCTTT. It is translated as CAITYGGDTEAFF.

In this sample, this clone turned up a few times. The chain links TRBV5-1 to TRBJ2-2; tentative D call: TRBD1 (6 bases). This CDR3 is built from 15 residues. The V end lost 4 bases, the J end lost 5 bases, and 15 bases lay between the germline ends. Germline V lookup: CDR1 SGHRS, CDR2 YFSETQ. The CDR3 reads CASSETGTITGELFF. The CDR3, as DNA: TGCGCCAGCAGCGAAACAGGGACCATAACCGGGGAGCTGTTTTTT.

This chain uses TRBV7-9 with TRBJ2-7, with D possibly TRBD1 on 5 matching bases. The CDR3 runs 14 residues. The germline gives CDR1 SEHNR, CDR2 FQNEAQ (reference sequence). The V end was cut by 3 bases, the J end by 5 bases, with 14 bases between. CDR3 in amino acids: CASSFQGNLDEQYF. The CDR3 bases are TGTGCCAGCAGCTTTCAGGGAAACCTAGACGAGCAGTACTTC.

V is TRBV5-4 and J is TRBJ1-1, with a tentative D call TRBD1 (6 bases). CDR3 size: 14 residues. CDR1 and CDR2 (germline): SGHNT, YYREEE (reference sequence). V was pared by 0 bases and J by 4 bases, with 10 bases between. CDR3 nucleotide sequence: TGTGCCAGCAGCTTGGCAGGGGCGGCCACTGAAGCTTTCTTT. Amino acid sequence: CASSLAGAATEAFF.

A single count supports this clone. The chain carries TRBV10-3 and TRBJ2-7; tentative D call: TRBD2 (7 bases). The CDR3 covers 14 residues. Germline V CDR1 and CDR2: ENHRY, SYGVKD. V lost 5 bases to trimming and J lost 4 bases, with 15 bases between them. The CDR3 DNA reads as TGTGCCATCAGTCCATCTGGGGGGGCTTACGAGCAGTACTTC. Its protein product is CAISPSGGAYEQYF.